This passage covers 13 T cell receptor beta chains from one sample sequenced in a study of blood T cell repertoires in COVID-19. The data were produced by immunoSEQ multiplex PCR, yet TCRdb's version contains in-frame clones alone and is incomplete. The profile shows over 100,000 clones, around 83% of them singletons. The sample consisted of peripheral blood. These receptors originate from a woman at least 80 years old with active or convalescent COVID-19.

The V and J genes are TRBV5-1 and TRBJ2-7; 7 bases agree with TRBD2. Trimming took 6 bases from V and 7 from J; bases not matched to a gene: 10. There are 13 residues in the CDR3. The germline V gene encodes CDR1 SGHRS and CDR2 YFSETQ. The CDR3 region is CASTWGGVGEQYF. CDR3 in DNA: TGCGCCAGCACTTGGGGAGGGGTGGGGGAGCAGTACTTC.

The chain joins TRBV11-2 to TRBJ2-7; 7 positions agree with TRBD1. Germline lookup yields CDR1 SGHAT and CDR2 FQNNGV. The ends lost 5 bases at V and 1 base at J; junction bases unmatched: 11. The CDR3 covers 16 residues. In nucleotides, the CDR3 is TGTGCCAGCAGCCCCCGACAGGGATATCAGTCCTACGAGCAGTACTTC. Translated, it gives CASSPRQGYQSYEQYF.

The V gene is TRBV10-3, the J gene TRBJ1-2; 8 bases line up with TRBD1. The germline CDR1 and CDR2 sequences are ENHRY and SYGVKD. The CDR3 extends over 13 amino acids. After removal of 4 bases from V and 6 bases from J, the junction contained 4 bases not matched to a gene. CDR3 residues: CAISGRGRDGYTF. CDR3 coding DNA: TGTGCCATCAGTGGCAGGGGGCGAGATGGCTACACCTTC.

The chain carries TRBV14 and TRBJ2-7, with D perhaps matching TRBD2 (6 bases). Germline V gene lookup returns CDR1 SGHDN and CDR2 FVKESK. This CDR3 is 14 amino acids long. Trimming took off 1 base at V and 4 bases at J, with 11 bases between the two ends. CDR3 nucleotides: TGTGCCAGCAGCCAAGCGGTTGGAGGGTACGAGCAGTACTTC. Amino acid sequence: CASSQAVGGYEQYF.

The rearrangement links TRBV14 to TRBJ2-1; weak D call: TRBD1 (6 bases). Trimming shortened V by 4 bases and J by 3 bases, and 13 bases separated the two germline ends. CDR1 and CDR2 (germline): SGHDN, FVKESK. The CDR3 is 15 residues long. The CDR3 coding sequence is TGTGCCAGCAGCCTTTGGACAGACAACTACAATGAGCAGTTCTTC. Translating gives CASSLWTDNYNEQFF.

The chain links TRBV10-2 to TRBJ1-1; possible D gene TRBD1, 5 bases. The germline gives CDR1 WSHSY, CDR2 SAAADI. The V end was cut by 10 bases, the J end by 4 bases, with 7 bases between. This CDR3 has 10 residues. The chain's CDR3 is CATGRTEAFF. For the CDR3, the DNA is TGCGCCACAGGGCGCACTGAAGCTTTCTTT.

The rearrangement joins TRBV19 to TRBJ2-6; no firm D call. The CDR3 runs to 17 residues. Trimming removed 7 bases at V and 0 bases at J, with 16 bases between. From germline, CDR1 is LNHDA and CDR2 SQIVND (reference sequence). CDR3 nucleotide sequence: TGTGCCAGTACCCTCCTGGGCAGTAGCTCTGGGGCCAACGTCCTGACTTTC. Translating gives CASTLLGSSSGANVLTF.

The gene calls are TRBV2 and TRBJ2-7, with TRBD1 identical over 9 bases. CDR3 length equals 15 residues. Trimming cost V 6 bases and J 3 bases; bases outside gene matches: 9. Looked up from germline, CDR1 is SNHLY and CDR2 is FYNNEI. CDR3 in amino acids: CASSELGQGGYEQYF. CDR3 bases: TGTGCCAGCAGCGAGTTGGGACAGGGCGGCTACGAGCAGTACTTC.

The chain employs TRBV11-2 and TRBJ1-2; 11 bases match TRBD1. The CDR3 has 15 residues. Germline V CDR1 and CDR2: SGHAT, FQNNGV. The J segment lost 4 bases and the V segment lost 5 bases, leaving 6 bases of the junction unmatched. CDR3 coding DNA: TGTGCCAGCAGCACCTGGACAGGGGGCATCTATGGCTACACCTTC. This codes for CASSTWTGGIYGYTF.

J is TRBJ2-1 and V is TRBV6-6; 9 bases match TRBD1. CDR3 length: 15 amino acids. V shed 2 bases, J shed 5 bases, and the junction held 4 bases outside the gene matches. Germline CDR1 and CDR2: MNHNY and SVGAGI (reference sequence). CDR3 region: CASSYKGQGDNEQFF. CDR3 nucleotide sequence: TGTGCCAGCAGTTACAAGGGACAGGGCGACAATGAGCAGTTCTTC.

The chain carries TRBV6-5 and TRBJ2-1; 8 bases line up with TRBD1. The ends lost 5 bases at V and 3 bases at J; junction bases unmatched: 3. Germline V gene lookup returns CDR1 MNHEY and CDR2 SVGAGI. This CDR3 spans 14 amino acids. This CDR3 reads CASSTGQVYNEQFF. The DNA for the CDR3 is TGTGCCAGCAGTACGGGACAGGTCTACAATGAGCAGTTCTTC.

This chain links TRBV24-1 with TRBJ2-1, with 9 bases fitting TRBD1. In germline, CDR1 is KGHDR, CDR2 SFDVKD. CDR3 size: 16 residues. With 4 bases clipped from V and 0 bases from J, the junction kept 3 bases outside the gene matches. The CDR3 protein is CATSETGGSSYNEQFF. The CDR3 DNA reads as TGTGCCACCAGTGAGACAGGGGGTAGCTCCTACAATGAGCAGTTCTTC.

The gene calls are TRBV5-1 and TRBJ2-7; 12 positions agree with TRBD1. Germline V lookup: CDR1 SGHRS, CDR2 YFSETQ. There are 20 residues in the CDR3. V shed 2 bases and J 0 bases; nucleotides not matched to a gene: 15. CDR3 region: CASSLPTGTGGEGGSYEQYF. The CDR3 DNA sequence: TGCGCCAGCAGCTTACCCACCGGGACAGGGGGCGAGGGAGGCTCCTACGAGCAGTACTTC.